This TCR beta chain stems from a study of T cells in Graves' hyperthyroidism and ophthalmopathy. Study context: At initial diagnosis, before any treatment had begun, peripheral blood was obtained.

In this sample, this clonotype turned up many times. Its antigen is unidentified. Thyroid ultrasound, orbital computed tomography, clinical symptoms, and serum thyroxine and TRAb underpinned diagnoses. The V gene's germline CDR1 is MDHEN and CDR2 SYDVKM. Trimming pared 5 bases from V and 12 bases from J, leaving 16 bases between. The CDR3 covers 12 residues. Using RNA transcripts as the source, TCR beta CDR3 regions were amplified. During a first-round RT-PCR of the TCR CDR3, the HTBI primer set was used. A single record per CDR3 protein comes from TCRdb applying MiXCR to the multiplex PCR reads. The sample consists of fewer than 650,000 distinct CDR3 sequences, approximately 15% of them appearing once. Whole-study findings and limits: Most expanded thyroid clonotypes above 0.001 recurred in blood.

The sequenced sample consisted of blood. This chain uses TRBV28 with TRBJ1-2; D is unclear. The clonotype comes from a woman in her thirties or forties with Graves' ophthalmopathy. The CDR3: CASSPWEAGNTF. CDR3 coding DNA: TGTGCCAGCAGTCCTTGGGAGGCCGGTAACACCTTC.